These T cell receptor beta chains were read from a single sample in a study of blood T cell repertoires in COVID-19. Clones were read by immunoSEQ multiplex PCR, and TCRdb kept only the in-frame ones, dropping some. The sample has 250,000 to 350,000 clones, almost 90% seen once. The sequenced material came from peripheral blood. The receptors were gathered from a woman aged 25 to 45 with COVID-19, enrolled during active disease. CDR3s include the opening cysteine and the closing phenylalanine or tryptophan. A D gene is named only where the DNA matches it firmly. Not every row has a clone size; where given, it reads once, few, many or a size class.

>TRBJ2-1|TRBV7-8|-|-
CASSLQYTSSYNEQFF
TGTGCCAGCAGCCTACAATACACAAGCTCCTACAATGAGCAGTTCTTC
>TRBJ2-3|TRBV2|-|TRBD2
CASSKTSGRADTQYF
TGTGCCAGCAGTAAGACTAGCGGGAGGGCCGATACGCAGTATTTT
>TRBJ2-7|TRBV23-1|-|-
CASRAEQYF
TGCGCCAGCAGGGCAGAGCAGTACTTC
>TRBJ2-2|TRBV5-1|-|-
CASSTLAPGGELFF
TGCGCCAGCAGCACCCTAGCGCCTGGCGGGGAGCTGTTTTTT
>TRBJ1-4|TRBV27|-|-
CASSLFPGSKEKLFF
TGTGCCAGCAGCTTATTCCCGGGATCTAAGGAAAAACTGTTTTTT
>TRBJ2-1|TRBV3-1/TRBV3-2|-|-
CASSQDLPGAGVNEQFF
TGTGCCAGCAGCCAAGATCTACCGGGGGCGGGGGTCAATGAGCAGTTCTTC
>TRBJ1-1|TRBV6-1|-|TRBD1
CASSEQGGTEAFF
TGTGCCAGCAGTGAACAGGGGGGAACTGAAGCTTTCTTT
>TRBJ2-3|TRBV5-1|-|TRBD2
CASASGLAGDTDTQYF
TGCGCCAGCGCTTCCGGACTAGCGGGGGACACAGATACGCAGTATTTT
>TRBJ2-7|TRBV18|-|TRBD1
CASYGTGGEQYF
TGTGCCAGCTATGGGACAGGGGGCGAGCAGTACTTC
>TRBJ2-3|TRBV19|-|-
CASSITGRFSTDTQYF
TGTGCCAGTAGTATCACAGGGAGATTCAGCACAGATACGCAGTATTTT
>TRBJ1-1|TRBV5-1|-|TRBD1
CASSPDRGRRLNTEAFF
TGCGCCAGCAGCCCTGACAGGGGGCGCCGTCTGAACACTGAAGCTTTCTTT
>TRBJ1-6|TRBV19|-|TRBD1
CASSMGRQGNSPLHF
TGTGCCAGTAGTATGGGCCGACAGGGGAATTCACCCCTCCACTTT
>TRBJ1-1|TRBV3-1/TRBV3-2|-|-
CASSQVRQRNTEAFF
TGTGCCAGCAGCCAAGTCCGACAGAGGAACACTGAAGCTTTCTTT
>TRBJ2-2|TRBV10-3|-|-
CAISGQNTGELFF
TGTGCCATCAGTGGGCAGAACACCGGGGAGCTGTTTTTT
>TRBJ2-3|TRBV5-3|-|-
CARSLAETGSTDTQYF
TGTGCCAGAAGCTTGGCGGAGACGGGTAGCACAGATACGCAGTATTTT
>TRBJ1-6|TRBV5-1|-|-
CASSFDRSYNSPLHF
TGCGCCAGCAGCTTTGACAGGTCCTACAATTCACCCCTCCACTTT
>TRBJ1-1|TRBV5-4|few|TRBD1
CASSWGQGEGTEAFF
TGTGCCAGCAGCTGGGGACAGGGTGAGGGGACTGAAGCTTTCTTT
>TRBJ1-1|TRBV5-1|-|-
CASSLVPHGGATEAFF
TGCGCCAGCAGCTTGGTCCCCCACGGGGGGGCTACTGAAGCTTTCTTT
>TRBJ2-1|TRBV6-1|-|-
CASSEATGSSYNEQFF
TGTGCCAGCAGTGAAGCTACAGGTAGCTCCTACAATGAGCAGTTCTTC
>TRBJ2-7|TRBV5-4|-|TRBD2
CASSEGTSPHEQYF
TGTGCCAGCAGCGAAGGGACTAGCCCCCACGAGCAGTACTTC
>TRBJ2-4|TRBV30|-|TRBD1
CAWSYDRGRPAAKNIQYF
TGTGCCTGGAGTTATGACAGGGGCCGCCCGGCGGCCAAAAACATTCAGTACTTC
>TRBJ1-4|TRBV20-1|once|TRBD1
CSGQGDEKLFF
TGCAGTGGACAGGGTGATGAAAAACTGTTTTTT
>TRBJ2-7|TRBV4-1|few|-
CASSPGDRLIREAPSYEQYF
TGCGCCAGCAGCCCCGGTGACAGGCTTATTCGGGAGGCCCCATCCTACGAGCAGTACTTC
>TRBJ2-2|TRBV7-2|-|-
CASSSYTGELFF
TGTGCCAGCAGCTCATACACCGGGGAGCTGTTTTTT
>TRBJ2-1|TRBV9|once|-
CASSVVYANEQFF
TGTGCCAGCAGCGTAGTCTACGCCAATGAGCAGTTCTTC
>TRBJ1-5|TRBV3-1/TRBV3-2|-|-
CASSLSGSNQPQHF
TGTGCCAGCAGCCTCTCAGGAAGCAATCAGCCCCAGCATTTT
>TRBJ1-5|TRBV14|-|-
CASSQGRQPSPHQPQHF
TGTGCCAGCAGCCAAGGCCGACAGCCATCCCCTCATCAGCCCCAGCATTTT
>TRBJ1-6|TRBV7-9|once|-
CASSRGQRPNSPLHF
TGTGCCAGCAGCCGTGGACAGAGGCCAAATTCACCCCTCCACTTT
>TRBJ2-7|TRBV27|-|TRBD2
CASSFRLAGYEQYF
TGTGCCAGCAGTTTTCGACTAGCGGGATACGAGCAGTACTTC
>TRBJ1-5|TRBV18|-|TRBD1
CASSQDRRNQPQHF
TGTGCCAGCTCTCAGGACAGGAGAAATCAGCCCCAGCATTTT
>TRBJ2-5|TRBV7-9|-|-
CASSLGGLPTQETQYF
TGTGCCAGCAGCCTAGGGGGGCTCCCCACCCAAGAGACCCAGTACTTC
>TRBJ1-6|TRBV7-9|-|-
CASSLSQGRNSPLHF
TGTGCCAGCAGCTTAAGTCAGGGTCGGAATTCACCCCTCCACTTT
>TRBJ2-7|TRBV19|-|TRBD1
CASSTLGGSSYEQYF
TGTGCCAGTAGCACCTTAGGGGGCAGCTCCTACGAGCAGTACTTC
>TRBJ2-1|TRBV28|-|TRBD2
CASGLAGAQEDEQFF
TGTGCCAGCGGATTAGCGGGAGCGCAGGAGGATGAGCAGTTCTTC
>TRBJ1-1|TRBV6-5|-|-
CASSSTNTEAFF
TGTGCCAGCAGTAGCACGAACACTGAAGCTTTCTTT
>TRBJ1-6|TRBV30|once|TRBD1
CAWSRSDRVISPLHF
TGTGCCTGGAGTCGCTCTGACAGGGTTATTTCACCCCTCCACTTT
>TRBJ1-5|TRBV19|-|-
CASRQGLQPQHF
TGTGCCAGTAGGCAGGGGCTCCAGCCCCAGCATTTT
>TRBJ2-1|TRBV29-1|-|-
CSVPPPGTYNEQFF
TGCAGCGTTCCCCCGCCCGGGACCTACAATGAGCAGTTCTTC
>TRBJ1-5|TRBV3-1/TRBV3-2|-|-
CASSQDARVNQPQHF
TGTGCCAGCAGCCAAGATGCCAGGGTCAATCAGCCCCAGCATTTT
>TRBJ2-1|TRBV4-1|-|-
CASSQDWANEQFF
TGCGCCAGCAGCCAAGACTGGGCCAATGAGCAGTTCTTC
>TRBJ2-6|TRBV6-1|-|TRBD1
CASSAGTAFSGANVLTF
TGTGCCAGCAGTGCCGGGACAGCCTTCTCTGGGGCCAACGTCCTGACTTTC
>TRBJ2-3|TRBV15|-|TRBD2
CATSREREGPDTQYF
TGTGCCACCAGCAGAGAGCGGGAGGGCCCAGATACGCAGTATTTT
>TRBJ2-7|TRBV7-2|-|TRBD1
CASNPGGAWSYEQYF
TGTGCCAGCAACCCAGGGGGCGCATGGTCCTACGAGCAGTACTTC
>TRBJ2-3|TRBV5-1|once|TRBD1
CASSLVIRGWTDTQYF
TGCGCCAGCAGCTTGGTGATCAGGGGGTGGACAGATACGCAGTATTTT
>TRBJ2-7|TRBV5-1|-|-
CASSSHVVGTPRAYEQYF
TGCGCCAGCAGCTCCCACGTTGTGGGGACACCGAGGGCCTACGAGCAGTACTTC